This TCR beta chain was obtained from a study of blood T cell repertoires in COVID-19. Turning to the study itself: Samples taken during acute and convalescent COVID-19 were collected in the United States, Italy and Spain.

As processed by the authors: Estimation of nucleated cell counts was performed using reference gene primer amplification. Sequenced by immunoSEQ multiplex PCR; TCRdb stores in-frame clones only, minus some. Clone size and V and J calls were adopted from that table, with D and trimming inferred from the DNA. The sample has about 370,000 clones; approximately 88% are singletons. This CDR3 is built from 14 residues. Looked up from germline, CDR1 is SEHNR and CDR2 is FQNEAQ (reference sequence). Trimming took off 2 bases at V and 3 bases at J, with 10 bases between the two ends. Sequenced input: peripheral blood. V gene TRBV7-9 combines with J gene TRBJ1-2, with a weak D call TRBD1 (5 bases). The TCR sequence derives from a woman aged 30 to 39 with COVID-19, enrolled during active disease. The CDR3 DNA sequence: TGTGCCAGCAGCTTACGACAGTCGGACTATGGCTACACCTTC. This encodes CASSLRQSDYGYTF.